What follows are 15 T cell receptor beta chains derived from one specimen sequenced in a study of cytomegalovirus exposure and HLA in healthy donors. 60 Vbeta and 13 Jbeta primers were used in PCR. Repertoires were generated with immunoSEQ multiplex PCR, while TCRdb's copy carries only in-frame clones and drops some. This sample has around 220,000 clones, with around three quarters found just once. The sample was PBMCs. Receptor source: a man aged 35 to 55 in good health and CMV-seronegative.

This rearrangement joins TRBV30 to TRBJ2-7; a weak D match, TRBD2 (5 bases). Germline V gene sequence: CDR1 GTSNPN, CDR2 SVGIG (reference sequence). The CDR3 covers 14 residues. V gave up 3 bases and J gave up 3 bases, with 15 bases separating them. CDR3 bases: TGTGCCTGGAGCCCAAGGGCGGGTAGCTACGAGCAGTACTTC. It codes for CAWSPRAGSYEQYF.

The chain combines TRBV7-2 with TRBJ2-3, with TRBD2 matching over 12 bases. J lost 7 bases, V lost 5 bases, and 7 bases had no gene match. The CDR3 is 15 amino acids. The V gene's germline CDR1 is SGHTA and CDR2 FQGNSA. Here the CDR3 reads CASSTSSGGVYTQYF. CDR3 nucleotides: TGTGCCAGCAGCACTTCTAGCGGGGGGGTCTATACGCAGTATTTT.

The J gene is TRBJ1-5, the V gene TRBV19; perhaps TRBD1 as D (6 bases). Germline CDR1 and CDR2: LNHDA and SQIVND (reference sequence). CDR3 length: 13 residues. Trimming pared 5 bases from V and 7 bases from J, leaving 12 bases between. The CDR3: CASSLGDNQPQHF. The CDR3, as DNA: TGTGCCAGTAGTTTGGGGGACAACCAGCCCCAGCATTTT. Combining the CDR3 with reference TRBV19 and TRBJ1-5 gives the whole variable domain DGGITQSPKYLFRKEGQNVTLSCEQNLNHDAMYWYRQDPGQGLRLIYYSQIVNDFQKGDIAEGYSVSREKKESFPLTVTSAQKNPTAFYLCASSLGDNQPQHFGDGTRLSIL.

The DNA for the CDR3 is TGTGCCAGTAGTATTCGGGGGGACCGCACTGAAGCTTTCTTT. It encodes CASSIRGDRTEAFF. The chain employs TRBV19 and TRBJ1-1, with D perhaps TRBD1 (5 bases). V was cut by 3 bases and J by 4 bases, with 12 bases left in between. This CDR3 is 14 amino acids long. Germline CDR1 is LNHDA and CDR2 is SQIVND (reference sequence).

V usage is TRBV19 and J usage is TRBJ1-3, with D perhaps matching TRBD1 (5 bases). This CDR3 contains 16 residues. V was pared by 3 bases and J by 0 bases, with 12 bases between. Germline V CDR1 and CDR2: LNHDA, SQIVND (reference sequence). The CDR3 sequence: CASSIGGQLSGNTIYF. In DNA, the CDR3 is TGTGCCAGTAGTATTGGTGGACAACTCTCTGGAAACACCATATATTTT.

The CDR3 DNA reads as TGTGCCAGCAGCCTGGGGGGATTAAGACAGGGGAGCACCGGGGAGCTGTTTTTT. It yields the protein CASSLGGLRQGSTGELFF. V gene TRBV7-9 combines with J gene TRBJ2-2, with 8 bases that match TRBD1. The V and J ends lost 5 bases and 4 bases, in that order; junction bases with no gene match: 15. This CDR3 is 18 amino acids long. In germline, CDR1 is SEHNR, CDR2 FQNEAQ (reference sequence).

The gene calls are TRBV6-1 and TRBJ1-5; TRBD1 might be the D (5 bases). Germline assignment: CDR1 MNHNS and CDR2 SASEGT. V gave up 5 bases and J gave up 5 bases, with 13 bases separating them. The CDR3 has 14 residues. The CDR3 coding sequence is TGTGCCAGCAGTCCGGGGGGGAGCGATCAGCCCCAGCATTTT. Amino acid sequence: CASSPGGSDQPQHF.

The DNA of the CDR3 is TGTGCCAGCAGAAACAGGGGACCTGGAAACACCATATATTTT. It codes for CASRNRGPGNTIYF. The J gene is TRBJ1-3, the V gene TRBV6-5, with TRBD1 identical over 7 bases. The CDR3 is 14 residues long. Germline V gives CDR1 MNHEY, CDR2 SVGAGI. V shed 6 bases, J shed 2 bases, and the junction held 4 bases outside the gene matches.

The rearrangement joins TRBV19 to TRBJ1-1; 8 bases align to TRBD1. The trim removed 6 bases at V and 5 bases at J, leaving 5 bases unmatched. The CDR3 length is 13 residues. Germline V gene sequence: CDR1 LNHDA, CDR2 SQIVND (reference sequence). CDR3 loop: CASRNTGGTEAFF. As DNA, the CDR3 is TGTGCCAGTAGAAACACAGGGGGTACTGAAGCTTTCTTT.

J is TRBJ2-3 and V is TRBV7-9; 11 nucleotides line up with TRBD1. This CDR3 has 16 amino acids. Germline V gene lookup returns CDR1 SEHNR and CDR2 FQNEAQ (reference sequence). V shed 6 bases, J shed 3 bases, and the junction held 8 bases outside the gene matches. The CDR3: CASSPGTGGLTDTQYF. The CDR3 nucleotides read TGTGCCAGCAGTCCCGGGACAGGGGGACTGACAGATACGCAGTATTTT.

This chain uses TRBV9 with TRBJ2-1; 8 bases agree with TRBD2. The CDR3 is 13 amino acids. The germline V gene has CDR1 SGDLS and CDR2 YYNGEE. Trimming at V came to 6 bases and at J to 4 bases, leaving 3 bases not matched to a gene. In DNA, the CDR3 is TGTGCCAGCACCGGGGGGGCTTACAATGAGCAGTTCTTC. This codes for CASTGGAYNEQFF.

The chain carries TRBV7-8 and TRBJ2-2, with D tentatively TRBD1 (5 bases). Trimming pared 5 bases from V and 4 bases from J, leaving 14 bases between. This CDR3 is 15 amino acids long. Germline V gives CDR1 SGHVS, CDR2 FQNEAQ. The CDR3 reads CASSPSTGFTGELFF. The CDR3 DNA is TGTGCCAGCAGCCCTTCCACAGGATTCACCGGGGAGCTGTTTTTT.

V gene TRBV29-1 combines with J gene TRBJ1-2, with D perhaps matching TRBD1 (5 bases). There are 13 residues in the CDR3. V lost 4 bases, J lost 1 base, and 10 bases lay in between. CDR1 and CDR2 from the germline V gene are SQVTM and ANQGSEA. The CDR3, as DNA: TGCAGCGTTGGAGGCCAGGGTAACTATGGCTACACCTTC. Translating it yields CSVGGQGNYGYTF. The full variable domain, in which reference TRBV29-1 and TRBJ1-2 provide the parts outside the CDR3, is SAVISQKPSRDICQRGTSLTIQCQVDSQVTMMFWYRQQPGQSLTLIATANQGSEATYESGFVIDKFPISRPNLTFSTLTVSNMSPEDSSIYLCSVGGQGNYGYTFGSGTRLTVV.

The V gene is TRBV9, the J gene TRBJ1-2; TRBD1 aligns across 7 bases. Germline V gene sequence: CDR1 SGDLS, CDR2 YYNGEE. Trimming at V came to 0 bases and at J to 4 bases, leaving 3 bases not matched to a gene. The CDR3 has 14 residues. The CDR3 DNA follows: TGTGCCAGCAGCGTAGAAGGGACAGCCTATGGCTACACCTTC. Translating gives CASSVEGTAYGYTF.

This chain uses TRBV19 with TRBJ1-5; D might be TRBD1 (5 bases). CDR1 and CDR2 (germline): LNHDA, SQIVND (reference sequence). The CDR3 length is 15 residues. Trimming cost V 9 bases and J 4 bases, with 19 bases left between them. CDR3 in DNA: TGTGCCAGCTCGCTTGGTCTGGGGCTGAATCAGCCCCAGCATTTT. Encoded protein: CASSLGLGLNQPQHF.